This TCR beta chain was recovered during a study of blood T cell repertoires in COVID-19. Background on the study: Specimens from acute and convalescent COVID-19 originated in the United States, Italy and Spain. PBMCs, B-cell-depleted T cells, or T cells provided the cDNA or gDNA that made up the material.

This clone was seen a handful of times. Germline assignment: CDR1 SGHTA and CDR2 FQGNSA. This CDR3 is built from 16 residues. V dropped 2 bases and J dropped 4 bases, with 12 bases sitting between them. Patients in Seattle were enrolled during active infection, then followed longitudinally. Assay used: immunoSEQ multiplex PCR; TCRdb lists only in-frame clones, some missing. The top ten hold about 12% of the sample, which has some 150,000 clones, approximately 80% seen once. Sequencing used peripheral blood. This TCR was recovered from a woman aged 55-69 years with COVID-19, enrolled during active disease. The chain carries TRBV7-2 and TRBJ1-6, with D unresolved. CDR3 loop: CASSLSAQLYNSPLHF. In nucleotides, the CDR3 is TGTGCCAGCAGCTTATCGGCACAGTTGTATAATTCACCCCTCCACTTT.